What follows is one T cell receptor beta chain and its context. The record originates from a study of blood T cell repertoires in COVID-19. The V end was cut by 3 bases, the J end by 0 bases, with 6 bases between. This CDR3 spans 14 amino acids. The germline V gene has CDR1 MNHNS and CDR2 SASEGT. The participants were between roughly 18 and 100 years old and came from under 25 US areas. Sequencing was performed with immunoSEQ multiplex PCR; in TCRdb, only in-frame clones are kept and a portion is missing. The data contain 300,000 to 500,000 clones, roughly 90% of them seen just once; the ten biggest clones take up over 0.9%.

V is TRBV6-1 and J is TRBJ1-3; no definite D call. The specimen was PBMCs or T cells enriched from blood (not recorded which). The clonotype originates from a woman in her twenties or thirties with acute COVID-19. CDR3 coding DNA: TGTGCCAGCAGTGAGTCAAACTCTGGAAACACCATATATTTT. Translation: CASSESNSGNTIYF.